This record covers a single T cell receptor beta chain. This clone was seen just once. Its antigen target is currently unknown. Base qualities are not provided; no much larger clone lies one nucleotide away. Every bulk PBMC sample had a fixed 350 ng of DNA loaded. TCR beta CDR3 sequences were amplified from genomic DNA using the immunoSEQ TCRb Assay kit according to manufacturer instructions. The KAPA Library Quantification Kit for Illumina platforms was used to quantify pooled libraries by qPCR. Pooled libraries were sequenced on an Illumina NextSeq 500, clustered at 0.6-1.1 pM. On the authors' methods: Analysis of the TCR data relied on immunoSEQ ANALYZER and the R LymphoSeq package. A rearrangement efficiency score was calculated as productive divided by the sum of productive and non-productive CDR3 sequences. Clonality was measured with the Gini coefficient and diversity with the Renyi index at alpha=1, compared pairwise between timepoints within each patient. Clonal relatedness used an edit distance of 3, and repertoire similarity used the Bhattacharyya coefficient, both computed in LymphoSeq. Linear discriminant analysis on week-3 changes in clonality and diversity was built with the R MASS and caret packages to classify response. TCRdb mirrors the immuneACCESS table, restricted to in-frame sequences. Some clones are absent from its copies; in checked studies, under half trace to an unresolved V gene, and the reason for the others is unknown. D and trimming come from the DNA, and the V and J calls and clone size come from that table. The sample table records some 15,000 clones; 70% to 85% of these occur just once. The ten largest clones add up to roughly 8.9% of the sample.

This record belongs to a study of blood T cell dynamics during melanoma immunotherapy (dated by TCRdb to about 2020). In the study overall: Patients had metastatic melanoma and received first-line pembrolizumab or nivolumab plus ipilimumab as standard of care in the United Kingdom. Peripheral T cell receptor repertoires of metastatic melanoma patients were profiled before and after one cycle of checkpoint inhibitor therapy to find early correlates of response. The training cohort consisted of consecutive patients, while an additional independent group of patients from the same centre was pooled to form an external validation set.

Explained via the paper, the time point label denotes: pre-treatment baseline. Blood samples were collected before treatment (T0) and at week 3 (W3), after the first cycle of checkpoint blockade. Except for two patients with rapid clinical progression, response was assessed 12 weeks after the first infusion by RECIST 1.1; disease control meant complete response, partial response or stable disease. Patients with prior systemic cancer treatment, concomitant immunosuppressant therapy or synchronous other active malignancies were excluded. Bulk PBMC and plasma cell-free DNA were both sequenced for TCR beta so that circulating cells and T cell turnover could be tracked. PBMC were isolated from blood with Lymphoprep and SepMate tubes, followed by red cell lysis. QIAamp DNA Blood Mini kits were used to extract DNA from both PBMC and sorted T cell subsets. What the authors observed across the whole study: Unlike progressors, patients who went on to achieve disease control showed a bifurcated reorganization of the PBMC repertoire at W3, with either increased clonality or increased diversity. The study could not determine whether the T cell clones driving repertoire changes were melanoma-specific or reflected general immune activation. The relatively small sample size was acknowledged as something that could potentially limit how far the results can be generalized.

The V and J ends are trimmed by 4 bases and 3 bases, leaving 13 bases between them. From the cysteine through the phenylalanine, the CDR3 covers 14 amino acids. Only the CDR3 DNA is retained, 42 bases long and in frame from the first base. Taken from the germline V gene, the CDR1 and CDR2 loops are SGHRS and YFSETQ. The sequences come from blood, collected from a patient treated with checkpoint blockade. The clonotype comes from a human donor with melanoma. Recombination linked TRBV5-1 to TRBJ1-1, and TRBD1 may be the D gene, going by 6 matching bases. The CDR3 protein is CASSQQGRDTEAFF. In nucleotide form, the sequence is TGCGCCAGCAGCCAGCAGGGGAGAGACACTGAAGCTTTCTTT.